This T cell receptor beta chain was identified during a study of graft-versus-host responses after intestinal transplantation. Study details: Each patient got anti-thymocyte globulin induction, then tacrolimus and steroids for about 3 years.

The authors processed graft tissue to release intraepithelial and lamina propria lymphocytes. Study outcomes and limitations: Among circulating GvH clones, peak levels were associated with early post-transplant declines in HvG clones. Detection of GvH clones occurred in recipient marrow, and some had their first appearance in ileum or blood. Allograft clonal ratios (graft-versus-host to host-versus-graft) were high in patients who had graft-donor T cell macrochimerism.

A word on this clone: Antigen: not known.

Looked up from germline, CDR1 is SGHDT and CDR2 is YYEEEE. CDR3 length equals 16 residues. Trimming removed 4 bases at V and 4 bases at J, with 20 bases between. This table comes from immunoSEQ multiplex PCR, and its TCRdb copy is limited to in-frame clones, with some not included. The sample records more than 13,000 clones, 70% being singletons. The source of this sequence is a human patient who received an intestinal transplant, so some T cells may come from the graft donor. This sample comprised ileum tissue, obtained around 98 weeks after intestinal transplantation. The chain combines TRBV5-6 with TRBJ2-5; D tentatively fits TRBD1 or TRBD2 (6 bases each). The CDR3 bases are TGTGCCAGCAGCACCCGGGGGCCCCTGGTTTTAGAGACCCAGTACTTC. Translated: CASSTRGPLVLETQYF.